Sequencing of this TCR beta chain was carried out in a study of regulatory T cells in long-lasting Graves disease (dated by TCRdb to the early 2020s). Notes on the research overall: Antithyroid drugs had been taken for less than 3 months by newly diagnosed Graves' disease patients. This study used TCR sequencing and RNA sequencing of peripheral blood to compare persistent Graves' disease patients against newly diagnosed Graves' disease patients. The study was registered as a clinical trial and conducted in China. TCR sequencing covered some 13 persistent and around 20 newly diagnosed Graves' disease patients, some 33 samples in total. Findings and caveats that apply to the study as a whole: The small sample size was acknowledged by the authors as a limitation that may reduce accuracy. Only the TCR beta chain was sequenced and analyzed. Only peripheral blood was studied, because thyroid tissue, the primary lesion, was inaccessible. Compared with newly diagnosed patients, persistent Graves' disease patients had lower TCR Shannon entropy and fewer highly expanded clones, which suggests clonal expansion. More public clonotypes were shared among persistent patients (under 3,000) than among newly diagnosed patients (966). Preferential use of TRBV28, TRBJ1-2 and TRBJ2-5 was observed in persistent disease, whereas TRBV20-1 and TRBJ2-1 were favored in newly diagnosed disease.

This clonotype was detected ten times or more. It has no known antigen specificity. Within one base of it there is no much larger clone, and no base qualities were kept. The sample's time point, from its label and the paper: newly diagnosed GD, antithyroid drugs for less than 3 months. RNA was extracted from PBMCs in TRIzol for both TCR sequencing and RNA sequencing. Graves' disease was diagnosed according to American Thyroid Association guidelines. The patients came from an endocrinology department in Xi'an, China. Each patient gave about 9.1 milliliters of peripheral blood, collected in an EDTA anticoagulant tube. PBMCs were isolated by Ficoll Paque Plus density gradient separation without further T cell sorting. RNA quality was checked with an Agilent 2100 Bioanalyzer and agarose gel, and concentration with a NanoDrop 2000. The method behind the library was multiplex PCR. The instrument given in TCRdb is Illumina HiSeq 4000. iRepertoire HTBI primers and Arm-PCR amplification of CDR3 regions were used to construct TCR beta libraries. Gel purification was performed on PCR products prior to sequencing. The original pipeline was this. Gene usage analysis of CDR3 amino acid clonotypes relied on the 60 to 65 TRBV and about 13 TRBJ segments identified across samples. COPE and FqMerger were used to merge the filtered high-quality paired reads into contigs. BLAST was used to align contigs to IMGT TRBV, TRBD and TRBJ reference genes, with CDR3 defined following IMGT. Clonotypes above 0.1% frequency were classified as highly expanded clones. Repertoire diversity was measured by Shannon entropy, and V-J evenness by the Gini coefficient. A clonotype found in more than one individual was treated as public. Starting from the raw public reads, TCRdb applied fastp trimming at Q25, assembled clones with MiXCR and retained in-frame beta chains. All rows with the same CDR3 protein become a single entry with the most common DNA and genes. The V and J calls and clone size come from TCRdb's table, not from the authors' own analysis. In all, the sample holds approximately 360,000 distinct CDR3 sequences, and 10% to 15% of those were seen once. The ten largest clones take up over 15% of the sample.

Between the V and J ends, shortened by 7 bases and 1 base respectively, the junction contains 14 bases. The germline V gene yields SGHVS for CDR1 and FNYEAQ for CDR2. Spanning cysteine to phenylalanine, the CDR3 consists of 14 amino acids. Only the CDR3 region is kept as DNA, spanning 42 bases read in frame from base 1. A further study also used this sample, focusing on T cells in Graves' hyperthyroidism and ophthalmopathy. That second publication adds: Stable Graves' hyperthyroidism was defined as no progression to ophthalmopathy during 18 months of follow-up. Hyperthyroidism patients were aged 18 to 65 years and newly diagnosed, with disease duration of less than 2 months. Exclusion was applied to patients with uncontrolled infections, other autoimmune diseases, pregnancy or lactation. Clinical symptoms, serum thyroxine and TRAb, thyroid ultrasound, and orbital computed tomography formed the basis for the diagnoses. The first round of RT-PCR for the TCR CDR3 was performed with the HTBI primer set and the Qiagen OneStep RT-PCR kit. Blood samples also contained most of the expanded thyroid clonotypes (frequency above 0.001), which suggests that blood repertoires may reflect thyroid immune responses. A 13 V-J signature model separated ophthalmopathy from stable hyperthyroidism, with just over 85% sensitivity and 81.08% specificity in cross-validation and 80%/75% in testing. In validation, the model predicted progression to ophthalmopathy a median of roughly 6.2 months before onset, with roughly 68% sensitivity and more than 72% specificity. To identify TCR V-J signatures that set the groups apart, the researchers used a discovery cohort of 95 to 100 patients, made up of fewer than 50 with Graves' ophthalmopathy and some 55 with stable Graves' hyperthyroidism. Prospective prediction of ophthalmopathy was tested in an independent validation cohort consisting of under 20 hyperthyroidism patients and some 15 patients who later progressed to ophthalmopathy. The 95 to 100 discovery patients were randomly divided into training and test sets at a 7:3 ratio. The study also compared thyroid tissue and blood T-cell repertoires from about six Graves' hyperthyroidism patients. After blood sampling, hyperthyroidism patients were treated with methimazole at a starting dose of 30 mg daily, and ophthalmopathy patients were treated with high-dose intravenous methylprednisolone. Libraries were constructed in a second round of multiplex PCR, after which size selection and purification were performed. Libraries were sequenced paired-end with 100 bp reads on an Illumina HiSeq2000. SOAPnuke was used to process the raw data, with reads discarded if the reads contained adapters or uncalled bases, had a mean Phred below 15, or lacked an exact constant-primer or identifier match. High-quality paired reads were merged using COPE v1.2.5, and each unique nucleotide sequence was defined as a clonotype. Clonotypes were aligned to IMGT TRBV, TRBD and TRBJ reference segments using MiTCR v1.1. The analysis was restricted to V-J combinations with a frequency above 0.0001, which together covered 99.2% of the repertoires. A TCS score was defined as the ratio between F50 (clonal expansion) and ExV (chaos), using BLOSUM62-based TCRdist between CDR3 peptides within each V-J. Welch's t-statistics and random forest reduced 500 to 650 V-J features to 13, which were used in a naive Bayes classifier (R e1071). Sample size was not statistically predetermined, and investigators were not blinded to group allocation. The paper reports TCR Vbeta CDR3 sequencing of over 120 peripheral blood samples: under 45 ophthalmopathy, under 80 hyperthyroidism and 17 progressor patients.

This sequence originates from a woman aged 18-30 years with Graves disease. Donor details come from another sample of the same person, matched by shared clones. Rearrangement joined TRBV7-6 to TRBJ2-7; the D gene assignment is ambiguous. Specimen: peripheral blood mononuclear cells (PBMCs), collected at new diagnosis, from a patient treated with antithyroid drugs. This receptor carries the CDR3 CASTLQHGSYEQYF. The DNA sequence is TGTGCCAGCACCCTCCAACACGGGTCCTACGAGCAGTACTTC.